These 4 T cell receptor beta chains came from one sample sequenced in a study of a mutant IDH1 vaccine in newly diagnosed glioma (dated by TCRdb to about 2021). Their antigens are not known. Library construction relied on the immunoSEQ multiplex PCR assay. The source is immuneACCESS, and TCRdb retained only in-frame sequences with V and J called. Part of the clones is not carried over; for the studies checked, unresolved V genes explain less than half of this, and the remainder is unexplained. The sample records some 60,000 clones, more than 80% of which are singletons. About 3.7% of the sample lies in the top ten. The time point label for this specimen denotes: week 11, during vaccination. Each vaccine dose, consisting of 300 ug of a 20-mer mutant IDH1 peptide in Montanide, was administered subcutaneously with topical imiquimod. This specimen consisted of PBMCs, obtained from a glioma patient whose treatment included an IDH1 peptide vaccine. These receptor sequences come from a man aged 25 to 45 with glioma.

This chain links TRBV19 with TRBJ2-1, with D unclear. The ends were cut back, 0 bases at V and 3 bases at J, with 15 bases in the middle. The CDR3 sequence is 17 residues long. Germline CDR1 and CDR2: LNHDA and SQIVND (reference sequence). The CDR3 protein is CASSIDSLGGDYNEQFF. The CDR3 region has the DNA TGTGCCAGTAGTATAGATTCGCTAGGCGGCGACTACAATGAGCAGTTCTTC.

J is TRBJ2-5 and V is TRBV7-2; 13 positions agree with TRBD2. CDR3 length equals 16 residues. Germline loops: CDR1 SGHTA, CDR2 FQGNSA. Trimming removed 5 bases from V and 4 bases from J; junction bases left unmatched: 7. In DNA form, the CDR3 reads TGTGCCAGCAGCCAGGGACGACTAGCGGGGGGAGAGACCCAGTACTTC. Translated, it gives CASSQGRLAGGETQYF.

The V and J genes are TRBV30 and TRBJ2-3; TRBD2 aligns across 10 bases. The CDR3 is made up of 14 amino acids. Germline CDR1 is GTSNPN and CDR2 is SVGIG (reference sequence). V shed 6 bases, J shed 1 base, and the junction held 4 bases outside the gene matches. CDR3 DNA sequence: TGTGCCTGCCGCGGGACTAGCGGCACAGATACGCAGTATTTT. Amino acids: CACRGTSGTDTQYF.

The rearrangement links TRBV6-6 to TRBJ2-7, with 9 bases matching TRBD1. The CDR3 has 15 amino acids. The germline V gene encodes CDR1 MNHNY and CDR2 SVGAGI (reference sequence). V was pared by 7 bases and J by 4 bases, with 11 bases of the junction left unmatched. The DNA of the CDR3 is TGTGCCAGCAACCCAACAGGGGGCCCAATTTACGAGCAGTACTTC. Protein: CASNPTGGPIYEQYF.